This TCR beta chain was documented in a study of blood T cell repertoires in COVID-19. For recovered donors of Cohort 3, there were two negative PCRs, clearance, or symptom resolution. Looked up from germline, CDR1 is SGHNT and CDR2 is YYREEE (reference sequence). V was pared by 0 bases and J by 0 bases, with 6 bases between. The CDR3 runs to 14 residues. In the study's own analysis: Reference gene primers were amplified, and this amplification served to estimate nucleated cell counts. Only in-frame clones appear in the TCRdb table, and some are missing; sequencing was by immunoSEQ multiplex PCR. V, J and clone size were drawn from that table, and D and trimming were deduced from the DNA. The sample consists of approximately 490,000 clones, 88% of them appearing once.

This receptor was obtained from a woman in her sixties or seventies who had recovered from COVID-19. This chain joins TRBV5-4 and TRBJ1-1, with D possibly matching TRBD1 (5 bases). The material sequenced was PBMCs or T cells enriched from blood (not recorded which). The CDR3 sequence: CASSLDRLNTEAFF. Here the CDR3 DNA reads TGTGCCAGCAGCTTGGACAGGTTGAACACTGAAGCTTTCTTT.